This T cell receptor beta chain was sequenced for a study of blood T cell repertoires in COVID-19. Study context: Spain, Italy and the United States supplied samples that represented acute and convalescent COVID-19. PBMCs, B-cell-depleted T cells, or T cells were the source of the cDNA or gDNA that made up the material.

In the source study's methods: Researchers report that nucleated cell counts were estimated from reference gene primer amplification. The protocol was immunoSEQ multiplex PCR, while the TCRdb copy is restricted to in-frame clones and leaves out a portion. V and J calls and clone size are given by that table; D and trimming were obtained from the DNA. Among about 86,000 clones listed, roughly four fifths were seen once. This clone was picked up one time. Per germline, CDR1 MNHEY and CDR2 SVGAGI. The CDR3 is 13 amino acids. Trimming removed 5 bases from V and 8 bases from J; junction bases left unmatched: 5.

This chain uses TRBV6-5 with TRBJ1-4; the match to TRBD1 covers 7 bases. The sequence came from a woman aged 80 or over with acute or convalescent COVID-19. Sample: peripheral blood. This CDR3 reads CASSPRGAEKLFF. The CDR3 coding sequence is TGTGCCAGCAGTCCCAGGGGGGCCGAAAAACTGTTTTTT.